This passage covers 5 T cell receptor beta chains from one sample sequenced in a study of identical twins. MiXCR was run by TCRdb on the 5' RACE reads, yielding one entry per CDR3 protein. Of about 280,000 distinct CDR3 sequences listed, around 8.8% are singletons. This same sample was also taken into another study, of yellow fever vaccine responses in identical twins.

Sequencing was performed on memory (CD45RO+) T cells sorted from blood. Source of these receptors: a woman aged 18-29 years in good health.

This clonotype turned up a few times. The genes are TRBV6-1 and TRBJ2-7; D not resolved. The CDR3 length is 13 residues. The germline gives CDR1 MNHNS, CDR2 SASEGT. Trimming pared 10 bases from V and 3 bases from J, leaving 16 bases between. The CDR3 here is CATLHTPLYEQYF. The CDR3 nucleotides read TGTGCCACTCTACACACACCTCTCTACGAGCAGTACTTC.

This clonotype was seen at least ten times. The chain joins TRBV7-9 to TRBJ1-4; 7 bases are a match to TRBD1. This CDR3 comprises 14 residues. The junction had 7 bases not matched to a gene; V was cut back by 5 bases and J by 7 bases. Germline V gene sequence: CDR1 SEHNR, CDR2 FQNEAQ (reference sequence). The CDR3 DNA reads as TGTGCCAGCAGCCCTCGAGGGGGCTTTGAAAAACTGTTTTTT. Translated, it gives CASSPRGGFEKLFF. Looking up the rest from reference TRBV7-9 and TRBJ1-4 gives the full variable domain: DTGVSQNPRHKITKRGQNVTFRCDPISEHNRLYWYRQTLGQGPEFLTYFQNEAQLEKSRLLSDRFSAERPKGSFSTLEIQRTEQGDSAMYLCASSPRGGFEKLFFGSGTQLSVL.

This clonotype was counted many times. The chain joins TRBV10-2 to TRBJ2-1; D not resolved. From germline, CDR1 is WSHSY and CDR2 SAAADI. This CDR3 has 11 residues. V was shortened by 1 base and J by 8 bases, with 3 bases between the two germline ends. The CDR3 DNA sequence: TGCGCCAGCAGTGAGTATGATGAGCAGTTCTTC. This translates into CASSEYDEQFF.

Ten or more counts support this clonotype. The chain employs TRBV3-1 and TRBJ2-1; weak D call: TRBD1 (5 bases). Trimming cost V 0 bases and J 6 bases, with 21 bases left between them. The CDR3 is 18 residues long. The germline CDR1 and CDR2 sequences are LGHDT and YNNKEL (reference sequence). The CDR3 DNA sequence: TGTGCCAGCAGCCAAGACCCCCTTTTGTTGAGTGGGGCCAATGAGCAGTTCTTC. Amino acids: CASSQDPLLLSGANEQFF.

The V gene is TRBV6-1, the J gene TRBJ1-5; D ambiguous. CDR1 is MNHNS and CDR2 is SASEGT in the germline V gene. The CDR3 is made up of 12 amino acids. V shed 5 bases and J shed 9 bases, with 11 bases lying between them. The CDR3: CASSTLLGPQHF. CDR3 bases: TGTGCCAGCAGTACCCTCTTGGGGCCCCAGCATTTT.